These 28 T cell receptor beta chains came from one sample sequenced in a study of blood T cell repertoires in COVID-19. Libraries were prepared by immunoSEQ multiplex PCR; TCRdb keeps only in-frame clonotypes and omits some of them. The profile shows under 150,000 clones, 65% to 90% of them singletons. Specimen: PBMCs or T cells enriched from blood (not recorded which). Receptors were obtained from a woman between 50 and 59 years old who had recovered from COVID-19.

This sequence joins TRBV9 and TRBJ2-2; 10 bases line up with TRBD2. V lost 0 bases, J lost 5 bases, and 10 bases stayed unmatched. This CDR3 comprises 18 residues. The germline V gene encodes CDR1 SGDLS and CDR2 YYNGEE. The DNA of the CDR3 is TGTGCCAGCAGCGTAGAGGCTAGCGGGGGCCGGAGGACCGGGGAGCTGTTTTTT. Translation: CASSVEASGGRRTGELFF.

The genes are TRBV25-1 and TRBJ2-1; D is possibly TRBD1 (5 bases). Germline loops: CDR1 MGHDK, CDR2 SYGVNS. V gave up 3 bases and J gave up 7 bases, with 16 bases separating them. The CDR3 consists of 15 residues. Here the CDR3 reads CASSDTGPNRNEQFF. The CDR3 DNA reads as TGTGCCAGCAGTGACACAGGTCCAAATCGGAATGAGCAGTTCTTC.

The rearrangement links TRBV4-3 to TRBJ1-3; 7 bases line up with TRBD1. This CDR3 comprises 16 residues. The germline CDR1 and CDR2 sequences are LGHNA and YSLEER. Losses at the gene ends were 0 bases for V and 3 bases for J; bases not matched to a gene: 5. The CDR3, as DNA: TGCGCCAGCAGCCAAGATCGGGCAGGGGGTGGAAACACCATATATTTT. Its translation: CASSQDRAGGGNTIYF.

The chain combines TRBV3-1 (or the pseudogene TRBV3-2) with TRBJ1-1; the D is unclear. Trimming cost V 1 base and J 4 bases, with 19 bases left between them. The CDR3 runs to 17 residues. Germline V gene lookup returns CDR1 LGHDT and CDR2 YNNKEL (reference sequence). CDR3 coding DNA: TGTGCCAGCAGCCAAGGTGGAGGTTCGGGGTCCGGCACTGAAGCTTTCTTT. Translated, it gives CASSQGGGSGSGTEAFF.

The V and J genes are TRBV7-9 and TRBJ1-2; weak D call: TRBD1 (5 bases). CDR3 length: 13 amino acids. V lost 2 bases to trimming and J lost 8 bases, with 12 bases between them. Germline CDR1 and CDR2: SEHNR and FQNEAQ (reference sequence). CDR3 in DNA: TGTGCCAGCAGCTTACTAGGGGCGAGGGGCTACACCTTC. This encodes CASSLLGARGYTF.

This rearrangement joins TRBV5-1 to TRBJ2-7; TRBD1 is a possible D gene (5 bases). The CDR3 runs to 11 residues. Between the trimmed V and J ends, which lost 5 bases and 5 bases, there was a span of 8 bases. The germline V gene has CDR1 SGHRS and CDR2 YFSETQ. CDR3 sequence reads: CASRGDHEQYF. CDR3 sequence (DNA): TGCGCCAGCAGAGGGGATCACGAGCAGTACTTC.

The chain uses TRBV7-9 and TRBJ1-1; D possibly corresponds to TRBD1 (6 bases). The V gene lost 5 bases and the J gene lost 3 bases, with 19 bases spanning the gap. Germline values: CDR1 SEHNR, CDR2 FQNEAQ (reference sequence). The length of the CDR3 is 16 residues. CDR3 nucleotides: TGTGCCAGCAGCCCTCCGACAGGCACATATGACACTGAAGCTTTCTTT. It specifies CASSPPTGTYDTEAFF.

This clone came up once. This chain links TRBV4-1 with TRBJ1-3; maybe TRBD1 (5 bases). Between the trimmed V and J ends, which lost 4 bases and 3 bases, there was a span of 16 bases. The V gene's germline CDR1 is MGHRA and CDR2 YSYEKL. CDR3 size: 16 residues. The CDR3 region is CASSPLPGVGGNTIYF. CDR3 sequence (DNA): TGCGCCAGCAGCCCCCTCCCGGGGGTAGGTGGAAACACCATATATTTT.

In DNA form, the CDR3 reads TGTGCCTGGACCAGGTCGGTAGGAAACACCATATATTTT. Translating gives CAWTRSVGNTIYF. V and J are TRBV30 and TRBJ1-3; D gene ambiguous. The V and J ends lost 4 bases and 4 bases respectively, with 11 bases between them. The V gene's germline CDR1 is GTSNPN and CDR2 SVGIG (reference sequence). This CDR3 has 13 residues. Filled out from reference TRBV30 and TRBJ1-3, the complete variable domain reads SQTIHQWPATLVQPVGSPLSLECTVEGTSNPNLYWYRQAAGRGLQLLFYSVGIGQISSEVPQNLSASRPQDRQFILSSKKLLLSDSGFYLCAWTRSVGNTIYFGEGSWLTVV.

The V call is TRBV12-5, the J call TRBJ2-7; tentatively, D is TRBD2 (5 bases). CDR1 and CDR2 from the germline V gene are LGHNT and FRNRAP. With 3 bases removed from V and 4 bases from J, the gap between germline ends came to 10 bases. This CDR3 spans 13 amino acids. The CDR3 DNA reads as TGTGCTAGTGGTTTAGCTAGGGAGTACGAGCAGTACTTC. Protein: CASGLAREYEQYF.

The rearrangement links TRBV11-3 to TRBJ1-4, with D possibly TRBD1 on 6 matching bases. V gave up 5 bases and J gave up 6 bases, with 19 bases separating them. The CDR3 is 16 residues long. The V gene's germline CDR1 is SGHNT and CDR2 YENEEA. CDR3 DNA sequence: TGTGCCAGCAGCCCCCGACAACAGGGTAGTGATGAAAAACTGTTTTTT. Its translation is CASSPRQQGSDEKLFF.

The gene calls are TRBV11-2 and TRBJ1-1, with D perhaps matching TRBD1 (6 bases). The CDR3 spans 14 residues. CDR1 and CDR2 from the germline V gene are SGHAT and FQNNGV. Trimming took 3 bases from V and 1 from J, leaving 9 bases between them. CDR3 residues: CASSFGGRNTEAFF. For the CDR3, the DNA is TGTGCCAGCAGCTTCGGGGGGCGGAACACTGAAGCTTTCTTT.

This clone was observed a single time. The chain carries TRBV2 and TRBJ2-5, with TRBD2 matching 9 bases. The CDR3 length is 15 residues. Germline loops: CDR1 SNHLY, CDR2 FYNNEI. Trimming took 3 bases from V and 3 from J; bases not matched to a gene: 5. CDR3 in DNA: TGTGCCAGCAGTGATTGGCTAGCGGGGAAAGAGACCCAGTACTTC. It is translated as CASSDWLAGKETQYF. The full variable domain, with the rest looked up from reference TRBV2 and TRBJ2-5, is EPEVTQTPSHQVTQMGQEVILRCVPISNHLYFYWYRQILGQKVEFLVSFYNNEISEKSEIFDDQFSVERPDGSNFTLKIRSTKLEDSAMYFCASSDWLAGKETQYFGPGTRLLVL.

This rearrangement joins TRBV24-1 to TRBJ2-2; D is possibly TRBD2 (5 bases). The germline V and J ends were trimmed by 4 bases and 0 bases, with 11 bases remaining between them. The CDR3 sequence is 16 residues long. Germline CDR1 and CDR2: KGHDR and SFDVKD. The CDR3 DNA sequence: TGTGCCACCAGTGACAACGGGGTAACGAACACCGGGGAGCTGTTTTTT. It is translated as CATSDNGVTNTGELFF.

The V and J genes are TRBV18 and TRBJ1-1, with no clear D. Germline values: CDR1 KGHSH, CDR2 LQKENI. This CDR3 spans 14 amino acids. Trimming stripped 6 bases from V and 1 base from J, with 12 bases between. CDR3 DNA sequence: TGTGCCAGCTCGTCTTCGGTTGGGAACACTGAAGCTTTCTTT. Its protein is CASSSSVGNTEAFF.

The rearrangement joins TRBV5-1 to TRBJ2-7, with 12 bases matching TRBD2. Germline V CDR1 and CDR2: SGHRS, YFSETQ. The CDR3 is made up of 16 amino acids. The ends lost 4 bases at V and 0 bases at J; junction bases unmatched: 5. CDR3 amino acids: CASSSTSGGTSYEQYF. CDR3 nucleotides: TGCGCCAGCAGCAGTACTAGCGGGGGGACCTCCTACGAGCAGTACTTC.

V gene TRBV15 combines with J gene TRBJ1-2; D ambiguous. CDR1 and CDR2 (germline): LNHNV, YYDKDF (reference sequence). This CDR3 has 12 residues. V gave up 0 bases and J gave up 8 bases, with 7 bases separating them. CDR3 region: CATSREHQGYTF. CDR3 nucleotide sequence: TGTGCCACCAGCAGAGAACACCAGGGCTACACCTTC. Complete variable domain (other parts from reference TRBV15 and TRBJ1-2): DAMVIQNPRYQVTQFGKPVTLSCSQTLNHNVMYWYQQKSSQAPKLLFHYYDKDFNNEADTPDNFQSRRPNTSFCFLDIRSPGLGDTAMYLCATSREHQGYTFGSGTRLTVV.

The rearrangement joins TRBV7-9 to TRBJ1-5, with 8 bases fitting TRBD1. The junction had 2 bases not matched to a gene; V was cut back by 1 base and J by 0 bases. This CDR3 comprises 16 residues. Germline V lookup: CDR1 SEHNR, CDR2 FQNEAQ (reference sequence). CDR3 coding DNA: TGTGCCAGCAGCTTAGTGGGACAGGATAGCAATCAGCCCCAGCATTTT. It yields the protein CASSLVGQDSNQPQHF.

J is TRBJ1-6 and V is TRBV3-1 (or the pseudogene TRBV3-2), with TRBD1 matching over 10 bases. The V and J ends lost 1 base and 9 bases, in that order; junction bases with no gene match: 0. The CDR3 spans 14 residues. Germline V CDR1 and CDR2: LGHDT, YNNKEL (reference sequence). CDR3 residues: CASSQGDRGSPLHF. The DNA of the CDR3 is TGTGCCAGCAGCCAAGGGGACAGGGGTTCACCCCTCCACTTT.

V usage is TRBV10-2 and J usage is TRBJ2-7, with TRBD2 matching 7 bases. The CDR3 runs to 14 residues. With 10 bases clipped from V and 0 bases from J, the junction kept 9 bases outside the gene matches. Per the germline V gene, CDR1 is WSHSY and CDR2 is SAAADI. CDR3 sequence (DNA): TGCGCCACCGTACCGGGGGGTTTCTCCTACGAGCAGTACTTC. This gives the protein CATVPGGFSYEQYF.

The V call is TRBV11-2, the J call TRBJ2-3; TRBD2 matches at 9 bases. The CDR3 length is 16 residues. V lost 1 base to trimming and J lost 4 bases; unmatched junction nucleotides: 6. Germline CDR1 SGHAT, CDR2 FQNNGV. The CDR3 DNA reads TGTGCCAGCAGCTTAGGGGCGCGGGGGGGCGCAGATACGCAGTATTTT. The encoded protein is CASSLGARGGADTQYF.

The rearrangement uses TRBV6-2 or TRBV6-3 and TRBJ2-7; D is unclear. Germline V lookup: CDR1 MNHEY, CDR2 SVGEGT. The V end lost 0 bases, the J end lost 3 bases, and 6 bases lay between the germline ends. CDR3 length: 13 amino acids. CDR3 in DNA: TGTGCCAGCAGTTACTCGAACAGCTACGAGCAGTACTTC. Protein product: CASSYSNSYEQYF.

The chain couples TRBV3-1 (or the pseudogene TRBV3-2) to TRBJ1-2, with D possibly matching TRBD1 (5 bases). Germline V CDR1 and CDR2: LGHDT, YNNKEL (reference sequence). V was shortened by 4 bases and J by 3 bases, with 9 bases between the two germline ends. This CDR3 has 13 residues. The CDR3, as DNA: TGTGCCAGCAGCCGTGGCAGGGACTATGGCTACACCTTC. Its translation is CASSRGRDYGYTF.

This clone was recorded once. This chain uses TRBV7-3 with TRBJ2-3; 15 bases match TRBD2. The CDR3 covers 18 residues. Per germline, CDR1 SGHTA and CDR2 FQGTGA. V trimming: 5 bases; J trimming: 4 bases; junction bases outside the gene matches: 10. In nucleotides, the CDR3 is TGTGCCAGCAGCCCCGGGACTAGCGGGGGGCTGGTGGCAGATACGCAGTATTTT. Its translation: CASSPGTSGGLVADTQYF. The complete variable domain, with remaining parts taken from reference TRBV7-3 and TRBJ2-3, reads GAGVSQTPSNKVTEKGKYVELRCDPISGHTALYWYRQSLGQGPEFLIYFQGTGAADDSGLPNDRFFAVRPEGSVSTLKIQRTERGDSAVYLCASSPGTSGGLVADTQYFGPGTRLTVL.

The CDR3 loop reads CASSEDRQRAFF. The CDR3 region has the DNA TGCGCCAGCAGTGAGGACAGGCAGCGGGCTTTCTTT. The V and J genes are TRBV10-1 and TRBJ1-1, with a possible D match to TRBD1 (6 bases). Trimming took off 2 bases at V and 11 bases at J, with 12 bases between the two ends. The CDR3 sequence is 12 residues long. CDR1 is WNHNN and CDR2 is SYGVQD in the germline V gene (reference sequence).

In this sample, this clone turned up once. The chain employs TRBV5-1 and TRBJ1-1, with D possibly being TRBD1 (5 bases). CDR3 length equals 15 residues. The V gene lost 0 bases and the J gene lost 0 bases, with 9 bases spanning the gap. Germline V gene lookup returns CDR1 SGHRS and CDR2 YFSETQ. The chain's CDR3 is CASSLERTLNTEAFF. The CDR3 DNA is TGCGCCAGCAGCTTGGAGAGGACACTGAACACTGAAGCTTTCTTT.

This chain joins TRBV11-2 and TRBJ1-6; TRBD1 aligns across 8 bases. Looked up from germline, CDR1 is SGHAT and CDR2 is FQNNGV. There are 14 residues in the CDR3. V lost 1 base, J lost 11 bases, and 4 bases stayed unmatched. The CDR3 spells CASSLGTGFAPLHF. The CDR3 DNA reads TGTGCCAGCAGCTTAGGGACAGGGTTTGCACCCCTCCACTTT.

V gene TRBV5-1 combines with J gene TRBJ2-6; 7 positions agree with TRBD1. The germline V gene has CDR1 SGHRS and CDR2 YFSETQ. V was pared by 4 bases and J by 1 base, with 5 bases of the junction left unmatched. The CDR3 has 16 amino acids. In nucleotides, the CDR3 is TGCGCCAGCAGCCCATACAGGGGTTCTGGGGCCAACGTCCTGACTTTC. It specifies CASSPYRGSGANVLTF.